This TCR beta chain was identified in a study of shared clonotypes between healthy human individuals. TCRdb keeps only in-frame clones here, not all; method: immunoSEQ multiplex PCR. The sample contains 700,000 or so clones, 60% to 80% of which appear only once. V was pared by 1 base and J by 0 bases, with 7 bases of the junction left unmatched. The length of the CDR3 is 18 residues. Germline assignment: CDR1 SGHTA and CDR2 FQGNSA. The specimen was memory CD4+ T cells sorted from blood. Subset here: CD45RA-negative fraction. This sequence originates from a woman in her twenties or thirties in good health. The chain combines TRBV7-2 with TRBJ2-2; 8 nucleotides line up with TRBD1. The CDR3 DNA reads as TGTGCCAGCAGCTTAGATGGCAGGGGGCGCCCGAACACCGGGGAGCTGTTTTTT. Its protein is CASSLDGRGRPNTGELFF.